This T cell receptor (beta chain) stems from a study of control samples from healthy donors and cancer patients (TCRdb year 2020). Notes on this clone: The antigen it recognizes is unknown. It has no much larger one-base neighbor in the sample; base qualities were not kept.

The germline ends are 8 bases apart after V is trimmed by 5 bases and J by 0 bases. The CDR3 runs 13 amino acids, cysteine and phenylalanine included. Only the CDR3 DNA is retained, 39 bases long and in frame from the first base. Based on the germline V gene, the CDR1 and CDR2 sequences are KGHSH and LQKENI. The library came from the immunoSEQ multiplex PCR assay. In TCRdb, the immuneACCESS table is reduced to in-frame sequences with V and J assigned. These tables do not hold every clone; where another copy was compared, an unresolved V gene accounts for under half, and the others remain unexplained. Present in this sample are more than 85,000 clones, around 88% of which were seen just once. The top ten clones comprise approximately 16% of the sample.

This sequence was found in a woman aged 45-65 years in good health. Sequencing was carried out using blood. The V and J segments used are TRBV18 and TRBJ2-7; TRBD1 is perhaps the D gene, given 6 matching bases. Read as DNA, the sequence is TGTGCCAGCTCAGCGGACAGCTCCTACGAGCAGTACTTC. It translates as CASSADSSYEQYF.